This TCR beta chain stems from a study of T cell responses to AZD1222 COVID-19 vaccine (dated by TCRdb to about 2021). About the study as a whole: AZD1222 recipients whose second dose came at about 4 weeks and those whose second dose came at about 12 weeks were combined into one group, since spike-specific TCR depth and breadth did not differ between the two schedules. A total of 233 trial participants underwent TCR sequencing, of whom 200 to 220 received two doses of AZD1222 and some 26 received two doses of the MenACWY control vaccine. Trial participants were enrolled by age into 18-55, 56-69 and 70-plus year subgroups, with about 150, 27 and 61 TCR-sequenced participants respectively. What the work shows at the level of the full study, not this receptor alone: Only six AZD1222 recipients were SARS-CoV-2 seropositive at baseline, limiting conclusions about previously exposed vaccinees. In the small 56-69-year group, the increase in depth fell short of significance, most likely because of low power. The whole spike protein was spanned by vaccine-associated CD4 TCRs, and dominant responses were seen in regions 160-218 and 743-854. Participants were mostly white British, with more females than males. The authors suggested clonal diversity may have been underestimated. Epitopes outside the regions mutated in the B.1.351 and B.1.1.7 variants were reportedly recognized by nearly half of the unique spike-specific TCRs. A significant rise in spike-specific TCR breadth and depth was observed after two AZD1222 doses relative to day 0 and relative to MenACWY recipients. No day 14 peak-response samples were available, so repertoires were characterized only after the peak T cell response.

Only one count was recorded for this clone. What antigen it recognizes has not been identified. No base quality information exists; no much larger clone differs at one position. This specimen's time point label, per the study, means: baseline before first vaccination. The vaccinee samples were drawn from two UK trials, COV001 and COV002, one of which was a single-blind randomized controlled phase 2/3 trial testing AZD1222 (ChAdOx1 nCoV-19) in healthy adults. For TCRbeta chain sequencing, PBMC samples were collected from trial participants at day 0 and at day 28 after the second dose. The CDR3 regions of human TCRbeta chains were analyzed by immunosequencing. For the original study's pipeline: TCRs in the repertoires were compared against a reference library of SARS-CoV-2-specific TCRs that had been generated with the MIRA antigen-specificity platform. Breadth meant the fraction of unique TCRs that were SARS-CoV-2-associated, whereas depth meant the fraction of total T cells that were SARS-CoV-2-associated. Using the MIRA data, each spike-specific TCR was mapped to the spike region that the TCR reacts to and placed in a CD4 or CD8 class. Log10-transformed breadth and depth values were compared by one-way ANOVA with Sidak's multiple comparisons tests. This immuneACCESS table, as held by TCRdb, lists in-frame sequences with V and J called but not all clones. Of the missing ones, under half trace to an unresolved V gene in checked studies; the others have no known cause. The DNA was the basis for D and trimming; V, J and clone size are from that table. Here the sample has roughly 150,000 clones; about 91% occur a single time. In total, the top ten clones hold around 2.2% of the sample.

CDR1 is given as MNHEY and CDR2 as SVGAGI, both from the germline V gene. The CDR3 holds 14 amino acids from the cysteine to the phenylalanine. This entry keeps only the CDR3 DNA: 42 bases, framed from base 1. V loses 6 bases at its end and J loses 4 bases; junction bases beyond the gene matches: 9. This receptor chain uses TRBV6-5 and TRBJ2-7; 7 junctional bases match TRBD2. The specimen comprised peripheral blood, sampled on day 0 of AZD1222 vaccination. This TCR derives from an adult in good health. CDR3 reads: CASSRREGTYEQYF. The DNA is TGTGCCAGCAGCCGCAGGGAGGGGACTTACGAGCAGTACTTC.